Below are 13 T cell receptor beta chains sequenced from a single sample in a study of cytomegalovirus exposure and HLA in healthy donors. 13 Jbeta primers and 60 Vbeta primers were used for the PCR. The assay was immunoSEQ multiplex PCR, and TCRdb's table has in-frame clones only and misses some. Among roughly 120,000 clones listed, around three quarters were seen once. Source material: PBMCs. The receptors here all came from a man aged 25-40 years in good health and CMV-seropositive.

The gene calls are TRBV30 and TRBJ1-2; 10 bases are a match to TRBD1. The CDR3 runs to 14 residues. V was clipped by 4 bases and J by 4 bases; unmatched bases: 6. Per the germline V gene, CDR1 is GTSNPN and CDR2 is SVGIG (reference sequence). Here the CDR3 reads CAWMRQGAFYGYTF. CDR3 bases: TGTGCCTGGATGAGACAGGGGGCGTTCTATGGCTACACCTTC.

This chain links TRBV9 with TRBJ1-3, with a possible D match to TRBD1 (6 bases). CDR1 and CDR2 (germline): SGDLS, YYNGEE. The V end lost 0 bases, the J end lost 0 bases, and 10 bases lay between the germline ends. This CDR3 is built from 16 residues. CDR3 region: CASSVEAGDSGNTIYF. In nucleotides, the CDR3 is TGTGCCAGCAGCGTAGAAGCAGGGGACTCTGGAAACACCATATATTTT.

The chain recombines TRBV7-9 with TRBJ2-6; D remains ambiguous. The germline V and J ends were trimmed by 5 bases and 2 bases, with 7 bases remaining between them. Germline assignment: CDR1 SEHNR and CDR2 FQNEAQ (reference sequence). The CDR3 consists of 14 residues. The chain's CDR3 is CASSQVAGANVLTF. CDR3 bases: TGTGCCAGCAGCCAGGTGGCTGGGGCCAACGTCCTGACTTTC.

The CDR3 sequence is CARNGFRRTGLLGEQYF. CDR3 coding DNA: TGCGCCAGGAATGGTTTTAGACGGACAGGGCTACTGGGGGAGCAGTACTTC. This rearrangement joins TRBV23-1 to TRBJ2-7; 8 positions match TRBD1. TRBV23-1 has ORF status, its function being uncertain. The CDR3 is 17 amino acids. V lost 9 bases, J lost 7 bases, and 23 bases stayed unmatched.

The chain is built from TRBV4-1 and TRBJ1-2, with D unclear. Germline values: CDR1 MGHRA, CDR2 YSYEKL. The CDR3 totals 16 residues. The V end was cut by 1 base, the J end by 4 bases, with 16 bases between. The CDR3 is CASSQGNTYATYGYTF. CDR3 nucleotides: TGCGCCAGCAGCCAAGGTAACACGTACGCCACCTATGGCTACACCTTC.

The V gene is TRBV5-4, the J gene TRBJ1-1; no definite D call. From germline, CDR1 is SGHNT and CDR2 YYREEE (reference sequence). Between the trimmed V and J ends, which lost 3 bases and 10 bases, there was a span of 10 bases. The CDR3 is 11 residues long. The DNA for the CDR3 is TGTGCCAGCAGCTACGGGGTAGCAGCTTTCTTT. Amino acids: CASSYGVAAFF.

V usage is TRBV4-1 and J usage is TRBJ1-2, with TRBD1 matching 7 bases. The germline CDR1 and CDR2 sequences are MGHRA and YSYEKL. V dropped 5 bases and J dropped 5; count of bases not matched to a gene: 8. This CDR3 region has 14 residues. For the CDR3, the DNA is TGCGCCAGCAGCTTTAGGACAGGAGCTTATGGCTACACCTTC. Translation: CASSFRTGAYGYTF.

The chain has TRBV28 and TRBJ1-2; 8 bases agree with TRBD1. The germline V gene encodes CDR1 MDHEN and CDR2 SYDVKM. The CDR3 length is 17 residues. Trimming took 5 bases from V and 3 from J; bases not matched to a gene: 14. The CDR3 DNA reads as TGTGCCAGCAGTCTAGGTGGGACAGGCCCCGAGGACTATGGCTACACCTTC. This gives the protein CASSLGGTGPEDYGYTF.

As concerns this clone: Its ends do not fully match the called genes, so a read error is possible. The rearrangement links TRBV19 to TRBJ2-2, with TRBD2 identical over 15 bases. The CDR3 length is 17 residues. The germline CDR1 and CDR2 sequences are LNHDA and SQIVND (reference sequence). The CDR3 DNA is TGTGCCAGTAGTATGACGGGACTAGCGGGAGGCACCGGGGAGCTGCTTTTT. This gives the protein CASSMTGLAGGTGELLF. Full variable domain (outside the CDR3, taken from reference TRBV19 and TRBJ2-2): DGGITQSPKYLFRKEGQNVTLSCEQNLNHDAMYWYRQDPGQGLRLIYYSQIVNDFQKGDIAEGYSVSREKKESFPLTVTSAQKNPTAFYLCASSMTGLAGGTGELLFGEGSRLTVL.

The chain carries TRBV7-2 and TRBJ2-1, with D possibly being TRBD1 (5 bases). The CDR3 covers 13 residues. Trimming took 2 bases from V and 8 from J, leaving 10 bases between them. CDR1 and CDR2 from the germline V gene are SGHTA and FQGNSA. The CDR3 here is CASSLRGGDEQFF. The CDR3 bases are TGTGCCAGCAGCTTAAGGGGTGGGGATGAGCAGTTCTTC. The complete variable domain, with remaining parts taken from reference TRBV7-2 and TRBJ2-1, reads GAGVSQSPSNKVTEKGKDVELRCDPISGHTALYWYRQSLGQGLEFLIYFQGNSAPDKSGLPSDRFSAERTGGSVSTLTIQRTQQEDSAVYLCASSLRGGDEQFFGPGTRLTVL.

The chain couples TRBV7-2 to TRBJ1-5; a possible D gene is TRBD1 (6 bases). Germline assignment: CDR1 SGHTA and CDR2 FQGNSA. There are 16 residues in the CDR3. The V and J ends lost 1 base and 2 bases respectively, with 12 bases between them. Written as DNA, the CDR3 is TGTGCCAGCAGCTTAGAAGGGGCAGGGGGCAATCAGCCCCAGCATTTT. Residues: CASSLEGAGGNQPQHF.

V is TRBV30 and J is TRBJ1-1, with D hard to call. In germline, CDR1 is GTSNPN, CDR2 SVGIG (reference sequence). CDR3 length: 11 amino acids. The germline V and J ends were trimmed by 2 bases and 5 bases, with 6 bases remaining between them. CDR3 sequence reads: CAWSRRTEAFF. The CDR3 DNA reads TGTGCCTGGAGTAGGAGGACTGAAGCTTTCTTT.

This clone was observed a handful of times. This chain uses TRBV1 with TRBJ2-1; the table's D call TRBD2 went unverified against the DNA. TRBV1 is labeled a pseudogene. The CDR3 spans 20 residues. Here the CDR3 reads CTSSQDLGGDGTTPYNEQFF. The CDR3 nucleotides are TGCACCAGCAGCCAAGATCTGGGGGGAGATGGGACTACCCCATACAATGAGCAGTTCTTC.